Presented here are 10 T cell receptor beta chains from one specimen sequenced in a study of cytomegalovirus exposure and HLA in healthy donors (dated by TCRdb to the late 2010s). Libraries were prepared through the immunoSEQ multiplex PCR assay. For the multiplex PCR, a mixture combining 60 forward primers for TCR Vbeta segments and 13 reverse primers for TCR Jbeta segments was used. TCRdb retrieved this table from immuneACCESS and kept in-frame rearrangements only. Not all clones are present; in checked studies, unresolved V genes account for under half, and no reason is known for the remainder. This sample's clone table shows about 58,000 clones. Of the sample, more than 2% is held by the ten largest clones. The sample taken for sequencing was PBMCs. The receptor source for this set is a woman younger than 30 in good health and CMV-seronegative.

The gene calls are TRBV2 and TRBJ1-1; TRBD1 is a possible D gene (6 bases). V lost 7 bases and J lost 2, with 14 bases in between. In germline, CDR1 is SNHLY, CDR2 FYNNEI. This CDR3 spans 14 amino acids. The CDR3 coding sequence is TGTGCCAGCAACTTTTTGACAGGTAACACTGAAGCTTTCTTT. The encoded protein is CASNFLTGNTEAFF.

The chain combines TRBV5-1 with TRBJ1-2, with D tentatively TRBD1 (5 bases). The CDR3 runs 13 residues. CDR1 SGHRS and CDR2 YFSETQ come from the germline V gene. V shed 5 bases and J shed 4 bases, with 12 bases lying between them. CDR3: CASRTGEGYGYTF. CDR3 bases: TGCGCCAGCAGAACAGGTGAAGGCTATGGCTACACCTTC.

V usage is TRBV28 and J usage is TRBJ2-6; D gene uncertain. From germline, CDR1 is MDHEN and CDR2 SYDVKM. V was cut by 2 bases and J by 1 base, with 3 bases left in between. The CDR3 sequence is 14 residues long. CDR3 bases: TGTGCCAGCAGTTTAATATCTGGGGCCAACGTCCTGACTTTC. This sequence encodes CASSLISGANVLTF.

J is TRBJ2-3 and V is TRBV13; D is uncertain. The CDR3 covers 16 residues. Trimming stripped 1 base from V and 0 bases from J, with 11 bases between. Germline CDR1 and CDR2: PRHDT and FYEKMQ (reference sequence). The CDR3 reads CASSLAESTSTDTQYF. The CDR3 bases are TGTGCCAGCAGCTTAGCGGAGTCAACTAGCACAGATACGCAGTATTTT.

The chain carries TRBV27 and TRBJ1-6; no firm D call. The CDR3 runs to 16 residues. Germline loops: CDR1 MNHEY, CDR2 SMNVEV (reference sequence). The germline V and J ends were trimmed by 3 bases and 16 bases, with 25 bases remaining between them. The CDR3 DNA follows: TGTGCCAGCAGTTTCACTCCCCCCCGAGAGGGAAGTCCTCTCCACTTT. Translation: CASSFTPPREGSPLHF.

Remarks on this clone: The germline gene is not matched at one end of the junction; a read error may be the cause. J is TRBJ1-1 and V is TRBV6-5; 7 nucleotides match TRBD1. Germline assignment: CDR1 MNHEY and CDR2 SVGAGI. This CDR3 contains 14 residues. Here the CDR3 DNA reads TGTGCCAGCAGTTACGTGACAGGGATCACTGAAGATTTCTTT. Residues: CASSYVTGITEDFF.

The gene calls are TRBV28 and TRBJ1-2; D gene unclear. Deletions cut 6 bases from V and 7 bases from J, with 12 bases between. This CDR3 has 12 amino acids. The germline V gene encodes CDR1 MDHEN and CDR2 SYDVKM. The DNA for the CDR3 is TGTGCCAGCAGCGCACTGTCGGGTGGCTACACCTTC. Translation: CASSALSGGYTF.

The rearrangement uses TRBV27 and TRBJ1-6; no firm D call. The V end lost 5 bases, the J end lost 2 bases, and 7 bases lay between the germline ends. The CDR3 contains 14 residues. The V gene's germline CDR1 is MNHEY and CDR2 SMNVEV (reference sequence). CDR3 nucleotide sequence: TGTGCCAGCAGTCCCCCGGCCTATAATTCACCCCTCCACTTT. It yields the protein CASSPPAYNSPLHF.

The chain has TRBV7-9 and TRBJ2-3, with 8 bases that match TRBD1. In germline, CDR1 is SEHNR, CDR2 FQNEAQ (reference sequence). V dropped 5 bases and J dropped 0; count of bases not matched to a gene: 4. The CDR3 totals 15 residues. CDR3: CASSHRTGSTDTQYF. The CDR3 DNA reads TGTGCCAGCAGCCACCGGACAGGGAGCACAGATACGCAGTATTTT.

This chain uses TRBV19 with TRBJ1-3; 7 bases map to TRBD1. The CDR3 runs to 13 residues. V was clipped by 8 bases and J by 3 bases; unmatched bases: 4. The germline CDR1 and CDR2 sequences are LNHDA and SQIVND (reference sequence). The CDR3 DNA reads TGTGCCAGTTCGAGGGGGCTTGGAAACACCATATATTTT. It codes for CASSRGLGNTIYF.